Shown below are 21 T cell receptor beta chains from a single sample sequenced in a study of T-cell memory formation after mild COVID-19. TCRdb passed the 5' RACE reads through MiXCR, listing each CDR3 protein once. The sample consists of 250,000 to 350,000 distinct CDR3 sequences, 15% to 20% of them appearing once. Source material: PBMCs or a T cell subset sorted from them (not recorded which). These receptor sequences come from a man aged 18 to 30 who had mild COVID-19 (a few samples of this study predate the infection). Cell type and time point are not known.

The gene calls are TRBV27 and TRBJ2-5; 7 bases line up with TRBD2. CDR3 length equals 14 residues. Germline V gene lookup returns CDR1 MNHEY and CDR2 SMNVEV (reference sequence). After removal of 3 bases from V and 5 bases from J, the junction contained 6 bases not matched to a gene. The CDR3 loop reads CASSFVWGGETQYF. In DNA form, the CDR3 reads TGTGCCAGCAGTTTCGTTTGGGGGGGGGAGACCCAGTACTTC.

This clonotype was seen only a few times. A much larger clone is a single base away; this may be a read error. This chain uses TRBV7-9 with TRBJ2-2; D might be TRBD1 (5 bases). Trimming took 5 bases from V and 6 from J, leaving 10 bases between them. The CDR3 runs to 13 residues. Germline CDR1 is SEHNR and CDR2 is FQNEAQ (reference sequence). CDR3 DNA sequence: TGTGCCAGCAGCCTACAGGACCCCGGGGAGCTGTTTTTT. Its protein is CASSLQDPGELFF.

This chain links TRBV5-4 with TRBJ1-2; unclear D gene. Germline CDR1 reads SGHNT; CDR2 reads YYREEE (reference sequence). This CDR3 is 16 amino acids long. The V and J ends lost 0 bases and 1 base respectively, with 13 bases between them. CDR3 DNA sequence: TGTGCCAGCAGCTTGGGCCCGGAGGGAATTAACTATGGCTACACCTTC. Translated: CASSLGPEGINYGYTF.

This clonotype was counted between two and nine times. V gene TRBV5-1 combines with J gene TRBJ2-1; either TRBD1 or TRBD2 may supply D (6 bases each). Trimming left V 4 bases short and J 4 bases short, with 18 bases between. This CDR3 has 16 amino acids. CDR1 is SGHRS, CDR2 YFSETQ, per germline. The CDR3 DNA reads TGCGCCAGCAGCGAGGGGGGCCTAAGGGGGTACAATGAGCAGTTCTTC. Protein product: CASSEGGLRGYNEQFF. Complete variable domain (other parts from reference TRBV5-1 and TRBJ2-1): KAGVTQTPRYLIKTRGQQVTLSCSPISGHRSVSWYQQTPGQGLQFLFEYFSETQRNKGNFPGRFSGRQFSNSRSEMNVSTLELGDSALYLCASSEGGLRGYNEQFFGPGTRLTVL.

This rearrangement joins TRBV7-9 to TRBJ1-5; 10 bases are a match to TRBD1. V trimming: 5 bases; J trimming: 5 bases; junction bases outside the gene matches: 15. The CDR3 sequence is 18 residues long. The germline CDR1 and CDR2 sequences are SEHNR and FQNEAQ (reference sequence). CDR3 nucleotides: TGTGCCAGCAGCCGGACCAGGGACAGGGGTTTTGAAGATCAGCCCCAGCATTTT. It translates to CASSRTRDRGFEDQPQHF.

The V call is TRBV15, the J call TRBJ2-1; D gene uncertain. The V gene lost 0 bases and the J gene lost 9 bases, with 15 bases spanning the gap. This CDR3 is built from 15 residues. Looked up from germline, CDR1 is LNHNV and CDR2 is YYDKDF (reference sequence). CDR3 amino acids: CATSRDVSALGEQFF. As DNA, the CDR3 is TGTGCCACCAGCAGAGACGTTTCGGCGCTGGGTGAGCAGTTCTTC. Variable domain in full (rest from reference TRBV15 and TRBJ2-1): DAMVIQNPRYQVTQFGKPVTLSCSQTLNHNVMYWYQQKSSQAPKLLFHYYDKDFNNEADTPDNFQSRRPNTSFCFLDIRSPGLGDTAMYLCATSRDVSALGEQFFGPGTRLTVL.

This chain joins TRBV27 and TRBJ2-1; no clear D. The V gene's germline CDR1 is MNHEY and CDR2 SMNVEV (reference sequence). The CDR3 runs to 12 residues. Trimming removed 5 bases at V and 12 bases at J, with 14 bases between. CDR3 sequence (DNA): TGTGCCAGCAGTGGCAACTACCTATCGCAGTTCTTC. Translated: CASSGNYLSQFF.

The chain links TRBV7-9 to TRBJ2-7; D is unclear. This CDR3 comprises 13 residues. CDR1 and CDR2 (germline): SEHNR, FQNEAQ (reference sequence). Trimming stripped 0 bases from V and 2 bases from J, with 5 bases between. The CDR3, as DNA: TGTGCCAGCAGCTTAGCGCCAGCCTACGAGCAGTACGTC. Amino acid sequence: CASSLAPAYEQYV.

This clonotype was counted a few times. V usage is TRBV7-6 and J usage is TRBJ2-3; 11 bases line up with TRBD2. This CDR3 is built from 17 residues. V lost 5 bases and J lost 0; bases outside the gene matches: 7. Germline V gene lookup returns CDR1 SGHVS and CDR2 FNYEAQ. The DNA for the CDR3 is TGTGCCAGCAGCATCCGACTAGCGGGGCCTAGCACAGATACGCAGTATTTT. Protein: CASSIRLAGPSTDTQYF.

This chain connects TRBV6-6 to TRBJ1-5; 9 nucleotides line up with TRBD1. V shed 6 bases and J 2 bases; nucleotides not matched to a gene: 8. Germline CDR1 is MNHNY and CDR2 is SVGAGI (reference sequence). The length of the CDR3 is 16 residues. The chain's CDR3 is CASRKQGATGNQPQHF. The CDR3 DNA follows: TGTGCCAGCAGAAAACAGGGGGCAACGGGCAATCAGCCCCAGCATTTT.

V and J are TRBV20-1 and TRBJ1-1; no reliable D call. CDR3 length: 18 residues. V was clipped by 1 base and J by 2 bases, with 23 bases between them. CDR1 is DFQATT, CDR2 SNEGSKA, per germline (reference sequence). The CDR3 is CSARGLHRTTLRNTEAFF. The CDR3 DNA reads TGCAGTGCTAGAGGGCTGCACAGAACCACCCTACGAAACACTGAAGCTTTCTTT.

This rearrangement joins TRBV5-1 to TRBJ2-5; the D gene is possibly TRBD2 (6 bases). The CDR3 spans 16 residues. Germline CDR1 SGHRS, CDR2 YFSETQ. V was cut by 1 base and J by 5 bases, with 18 bases left in between. The CDR3 nucleotides read TGCGCCAGCAGCTTGAGAAGCGGGCCCCTCGGGGAGACCCAGTACTTC. As protein: CASSLRSGPLGETQYF.

This clonotype showed up just a few times. The CDR3 nucleotides are TGCGCCAGCAGCTTGGCTTCGGACAGTTTATCTGGGGCCAACGTCCTGACTTTC. It codes for CASSLASDSLSGANVLTF. This chain connects TRBV5-1 to TRBJ2-6; D may be TRBD1 (6 bases). The V and J ends lost 0 bases and 1 base respectively, with 14 bases between them. The CDR3 runs to 18 residues. Germline V CDR1 and CDR2: SGHRS, YFSETQ.

This chain links TRBV29-1 with TRBJ2-2; 10 nucleotides match TRBD1. The CDR3 contains 16 residues. Trimming at V came to 7 bases and at J to 2 bases, leaving 10 bases not matched to a gene. Germline V gene lookup returns CDR1 SQVTM and CDR2 ANQGSEA. The CDR3 DNA sequence: TGCAGCGGGTCACGTCCGACAGGGGGCAACACCGGGGAGCTGTTTTTT. Amino acid sequence: CSGSRPTGGNTGELFF.

This clonotype was seen a handful of times. The V and J genes are TRBV7-9 and TRBJ2-7; D possibly uses TRBD1 or TRBD2 (5 bases each). This CDR3 has 13 amino acids. Germline CDR1 reads SEHNR; CDR2 reads FQNEAQ (reference sequence). Trimming removed 6 bases from V and 3 bases from J, with 12 bases in between. The CDR3 sequence: CASRGDHFYEQYF. As DNA, the CDR3 is TGTGCCAGCAGGGGGGACCACTTCTACGAGCAGTACTTC.

A few counts support this clonotype. This sequence joins TRBV24-1 and TRBJ2-6; weak D call: TRBD2 (6 bases). The CDR3 spans 14 residues. The germline V gene has CDR1 KGHDR and CDR2 SFDVKD. V lost 9 bases, J lost 0 bases, and 8 bases lay in between. The CDR3 nucleotides read TGTGCCACCGGGAGGAGCTCTGGGGCCAACGTCCTGACTTTC. Encoded protein: CATGRSSGANVLTF.

This sequence joins TRBV28 and TRBJ2-7; no definite D call. V shed 5 bases and J shed 3 bases, with 20 bases lying between them. Germline lookup yields CDR1 MDHEN and CDR2 SYDVKM. The CDR3 totals 16 residues. The CDR3 reads CASSPVSSGPFYEQYV. Here the CDR3 DNA reads TGTGCCAGCAGTCCCGTCTCCTCAGGACCATTCTACGAGCAGTACGTC.

This clonotype was observed a few times. The chain combines TRBV6-5 with TRBJ1-1; possible D gene TRBD1, 5 bases. The CDR3 length is 12 residues. The germline V and J ends were trimmed by 10 bases and 10 bases, with 19 bases remaining between them. Germline CDR1 reads MNHEY; CDR2 reads SVGAGI. CDR3 DNA sequence: TGTGCCACCAAGGAGGCAGGGAGGGTAGCTTTCTTT. It codes for CATKEAGRVAFF.

The rearrangement joins TRBV7-9 to TRBJ2-2; no definite D call. This CDR3 is built from 15 residues. Germline assignment: CDR1 SEHNR and CDR2 FQNEAQ (reference sequence). The V end lost 1 base, the J end lost 4 bases, and 10 bases lay between the germline ends. In DNA form, the CDR3 reads TGTGCCAGCAGCTTAGTACCGACGGCCACCGGGGAGCTGTTTTTT. This gives the protein CASSLVPTATGELFF.

This clonotype was seen a handful of times. This chain joins TRBV20-1 and TRBJ1-5; tentatively, D is TRBD1 (6 bases). This CDR3 spans 14 amino acids. The V end lost 0 bases, the J end lost 4 bases, and 10 bases lay between the germline ends. Germline CDR1 and CDR2: DFQATT and SNEGSKA (reference sequence). CDR3 in amino acids: CSARDRGINQPQHF. In DNA form, the CDR3 reads TGCAGTGCTAGAGATAGGGGGATAAATCAGCCCCAGCATTTT.

This chain connects TRBV10-1 to TRBJ2-5; 12 bases are shared with TRBD2. Trimming cost V 6 bases and J 1 base; bases outside gene matches: 3. Germline CDR1 reads WNHNN; CDR2 reads SYGVQD (reference sequence). The CDR3 is 15 residues long. CDR3 sequence reads: CASSRLAGAQETQYF. The CDR3 bases are TGCGCCAGCAGCCGACTAGCGGGGGCCCAAGAGACCCAGTACTTC.